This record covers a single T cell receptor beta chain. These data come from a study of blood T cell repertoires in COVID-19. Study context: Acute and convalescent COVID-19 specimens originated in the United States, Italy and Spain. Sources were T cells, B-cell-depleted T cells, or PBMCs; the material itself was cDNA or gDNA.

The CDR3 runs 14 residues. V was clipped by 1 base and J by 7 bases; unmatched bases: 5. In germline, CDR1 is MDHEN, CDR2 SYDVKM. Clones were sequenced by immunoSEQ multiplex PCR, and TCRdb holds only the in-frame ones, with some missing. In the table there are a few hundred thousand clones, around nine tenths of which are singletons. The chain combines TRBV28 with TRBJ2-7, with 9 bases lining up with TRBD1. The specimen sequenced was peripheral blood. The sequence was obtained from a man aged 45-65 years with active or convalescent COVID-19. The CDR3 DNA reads TGTGCCAGCAGTTTATTACAGGGGGCTCGGGAGCAGTACTTC. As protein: CASSLLQGAREQYF.